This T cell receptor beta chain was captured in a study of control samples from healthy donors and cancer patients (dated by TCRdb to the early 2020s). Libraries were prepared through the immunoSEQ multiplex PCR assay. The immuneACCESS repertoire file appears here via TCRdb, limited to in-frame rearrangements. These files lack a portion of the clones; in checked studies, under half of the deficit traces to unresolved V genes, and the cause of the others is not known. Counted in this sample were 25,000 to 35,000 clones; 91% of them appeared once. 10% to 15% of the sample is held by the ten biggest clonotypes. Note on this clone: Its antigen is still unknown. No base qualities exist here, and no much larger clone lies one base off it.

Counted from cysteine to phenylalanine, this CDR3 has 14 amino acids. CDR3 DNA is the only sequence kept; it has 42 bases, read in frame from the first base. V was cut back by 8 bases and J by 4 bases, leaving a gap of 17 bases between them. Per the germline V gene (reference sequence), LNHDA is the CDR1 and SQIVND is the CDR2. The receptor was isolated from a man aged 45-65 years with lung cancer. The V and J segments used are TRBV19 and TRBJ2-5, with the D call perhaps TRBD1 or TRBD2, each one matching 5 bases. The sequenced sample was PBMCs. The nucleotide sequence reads TGTGCCAGTTCTCCCGGGGCGTTCCGAGAGACCCAGTACTTC. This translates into CASSPGAFRETQYF.